This TCR beta chain was captured by sequencing in a study of blood T cell repertoires in COVID-19. Study-wide background: Specimens from acute and convalescent COVID-19 originated in the United States, Italy and Spain. T cells, B-cell-depleted T cells, or PBMCs provided the cDNA or gDNA that served as material.

This clone has only a few counts. Original processing methods: Reference gene primer amplification gave estimated nucleated cell counts. Data came from immunoSEQ multiplex PCR; TCRdb stores just in-frame clones and leaves some out. That table supplies the V and J calls and clone size; D and trimming were determined from the DNA. The sample lists roughly 69,000 clones, 65% to 80% occurring once. The ends lost 3 bases at V and 7 bases at J; junction bases unmatched: 3. The CDR3 has 14 amino acids. Per the germline V gene, CDR1 is KGHSH and CDR2 is LQKENI. The sample comprised peripheral blood. The J gene is TRBJ1-6, the V gene TRBV18; 7 bases are a match to TRBD1. The sequence was obtained from a woman aged 45-65 years with acute or convalescent COVID-19. CDR3 loop: CASSPGQSNSPLHF. CDR3 in DNA: TGTGCCAGCTCACCGGGACAGAGCAATTCACCCCTCCACTTT.